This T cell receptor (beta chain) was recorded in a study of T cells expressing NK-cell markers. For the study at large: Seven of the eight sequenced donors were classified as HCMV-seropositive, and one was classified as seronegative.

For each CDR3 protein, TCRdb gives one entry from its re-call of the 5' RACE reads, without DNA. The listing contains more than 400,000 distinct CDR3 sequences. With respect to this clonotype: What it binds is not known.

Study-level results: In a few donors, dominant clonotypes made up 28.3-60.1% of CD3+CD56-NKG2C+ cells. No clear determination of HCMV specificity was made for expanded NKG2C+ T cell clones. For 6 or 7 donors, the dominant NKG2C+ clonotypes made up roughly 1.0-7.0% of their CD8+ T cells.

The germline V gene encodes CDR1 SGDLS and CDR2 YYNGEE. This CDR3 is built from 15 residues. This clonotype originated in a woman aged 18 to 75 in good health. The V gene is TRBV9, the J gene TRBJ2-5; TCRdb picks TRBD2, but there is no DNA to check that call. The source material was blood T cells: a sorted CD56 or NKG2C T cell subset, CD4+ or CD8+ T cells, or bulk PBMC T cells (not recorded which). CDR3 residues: CASSVGVGGAETQYF.